A selection of T cell receptor beta chains follows, all from one sample in a study of cytomegalovirus exposure and HLA in healthy donors. This table comes from immunoSEQ multiplex PCR, and its TCRdb copy is limited to in-frame clones, with some not included. The sample consists of some 170,000 clones, about 86% of them appearing once. The sample comprised PBMCs. The receptor source for this set is a woman between 25 and 40 years old in good health and CMV-seronegative. The CDR3 runs from the conserved cysteine through the conserved F or W. Fields, in order: D gene, CDR3 length, J gene, V gene, CDR3 DNA, CDR3 protein. The D gene is left open where the match is weak.

d_gene: NA; len: 16; j_gene: TRBJ2-2; v_gene: TRBV6-6; CDR3nt: TGTGCCAGCAGGCAAGACGGCGGGGCGAACACCGGGGAGCTGTTTTTT; CDR3aa: CASRQDGGANTGELFF
d_gene: NA; len: 13; j_gene: TRBJ2-7; v_gene: TRBV5-6; CDR3nt: TGTGCCAGCAGCGGGGGGTATACCTACGAGCAGTACTTC; CDR3aa: CASSGGYTYEQYF
d_gene: NA; len: 12; j_gene: TRBJ2-7; v_gene: TRBV7-6; CDR3nt: TGTGCCAGCAGCCCTGAAGCGGATGAGCAGTACTTC; CDR3aa: CASSPEADEQYF
d_gene: TRBD1; len: 13; j_gene: TRBJ1-5; v_gene: TRBV7-9; CDR3nt: TGTTCCAGCAGCCGAGACAGGGATCAGCCCCAGCATTTT; CDR3aa: CSSSRDRDQPQHF
d_gene: NA; len: 16; j_gene: TRBJ2-1; v_gene: TRBV11-3; CDR3nt: TGTGCCAGCAGCTTAAACGCAGGGGACCTTCCCCATGAGCAGTTCTTC; CDR3aa: CASSLNAGDLPHEQFF
d_gene: NA; len: 17; j_gene: TRBJ1-1; v_gene: TRBV4-3; CDR3nt: TGCGCCAGCAGCCAAGATGGGAGGGGTTGGATGAACACTGAAGCTTTCTTT; CDR3aa: CASSQDGRGWMNTEAFF
d_gene: NA; len: 14; j_gene: TRBJ2-1; v_gene: TRBV9; CDR3nt: TGTGCCAGCAGCGCTGGGGGCCCCTACAATGAGCAGTTCTTC; CDR3aa: CASSAGGPYNEQFF
d_gene: NA; len: 15; j_gene: TRBJ2-3; v_gene: TRBV2; CDR3nt: TGTGCCAGTTTTTCTCAGGGCATTGGTACAGATACGCAGTATTTT; CDR3aa: CASFSQGIGTDTQYF
d_gene: TRBD1; len: 17; j_gene: TRBJ1-6; v_gene: TRBV18; CDR3nt: TGTGCCAGCTCTCCGACAGGGTCGAGCTCCTATAATTCACCCCTCCACTTT; CDR3aa: CASSPTGSSSYNSPLHF
d_gene: NA; len: 16; j_gene: TRBJ2-2; v_gene: TRBV19; CDR3nt: TGTGCCAGTAGTATCCTAGGGAGTTCGGACACCGGGGAGCTGTTTTTT; CDR3aa: CASSILGSSDTGELFF
d_gene: TRBD1; len: 14; j_gene: TRBJ1-1; v_gene: TRBV7-9; CDR3nt: TGTTCCAGCAGCTTAGCGAAGGGACAGGGGATAGCTTTCTTT; CDR3aa: CSSSLAKGQGIAFF
d_gene: TRBD1; len: 14; j_gene: TRBJ2-7; v_gene: TRBV7-2; CDR3nt: TGTGCCAGCAGCTCACAACAGGGGGCCTACGAGCAGTACTTC; CDR3aa: CASSSQQGAYEQYF
d_gene: NA; len: 14; j_gene: TRBJ2-7; v_gene: TRBV7-2; CDR3nt: TGTGCCAGCAGCGTAGGGGGGGTTGGTTACGAGCAGTACTTC; CDR3aa: CASSVGGVGYEQYF
d_gene: TRBD2; len: 14; j_gene: TRBJ2-2; v_gene: TRBV4-3; CDR3nt: TGCGCCAGCAGCCAACTAGCGGGGGCCGGGGAGCTGTTTTTT; CDR3aa: CASSQLAGAGELFF
d_gene: TRBD1; len: 17; j_gene: TRBJ2-7; v_gene: TRBV28; CDR3nt: TGTGCCAGCAGTTCCCCTTTAGGACAGGGGATTTTGGCCGAGCAGTACTTC; CDR3aa: CASSSPLGQGILAEQYF
d_gene: NA; len: 16; j_gene: TRBJ1-5; v_gene: TRBV28; CDR3nt: TGTGCCAGCAGTTCCAGATACCTTGATAGCAATCAGCCCCAGCATTTT; CDR3aa: CASSSRYLDSNQPQHF
d_gene: NA; len: 15; j_gene: TRBJ1-1; v_gene: TRBV27; CDR3nt: TGTGCCAGCAGTCTAACTAGGGGCCAGGGGACTGAAGCTTTCTTT; CDR3aa: CASSLTRGQGTEAFF
d_gene: TRBD1; len: 16; j_gene: TRBJ2-3; v_gene: TRBV7-9; CDR3nt: TGTGCCAGCAGCAAACGTGGACAGGGGGGCACAGATACGCAGTATTTT; CDR3aa: CASSKRGQGGTDTQYF
d_gene: NA; len: 14; j_gene: TRBJ1-5; v_gene: TRBV2; CDR3nt: TGTGCCAGCAGTGAGGCAGGCCGCAATCAGCCCCAGCATTTT; CDR3aa: CASSEAGRNQPQHF
d_gene: NA; len: 16; j_gene: TRBJ1-1; v_gene: TRBV5-1; CDR3nt: TGCGCCAGCAGCTTGGATGTAGGGGGTGAGGACACTGAAGCTTTCTTT; CDR3aa: CASSLDVGGEDTEAFF
d_gene: NA; len: 15; j_gene: TRBJ1-5; v_gene: TRBV6-5; CDR3nt: TGTGCCAGCAGTAGTAAAGGGACACTCAATCAGCCCCAGCATTTT; CDR3aa: CASSSKGTLNQPQHF
d_gene: TRBD1; len: 14; j_gene: TRBJ1-2; v_gene: TRBV7-9; CDR3nt: TGTGCCAGCAGCTCGACAGGGGGTGTCTATGGCTACACCTTC; CDR3aa: CASSSTGGVYGYTF
d_gene: TRBD1; len: 16; j_gene: TRBJ2-6; v_gene: TRBV4-3; CDR3nt: TGCGCCAGCAGCCTCCAAGGGGGCATTGGGGCCAACGTCCTGACTTTC; CDR3aa: CASSLQGGIGANVLTF
d_gene: NA; len: 14; j_gene: TRBJ2-1; v_gene: TRBV10-3; CDR3nt: TGTGCCATCGGGTACAGTAGCTCCTACAATGAGCAGTTCTTC; CDR3aa: CAIGYSSSYNEQFF
d_gene: NA; len: 13; j_gene: TRBJ2-5; v_gene: TRBV18; CDR3nt: TGTGCCAGCTCACCAAGCCTGTTGGAGACCCAGTACTTC; CDR3aa: CASSPSLLETQYF
d_gene: NA; len: 15; j_gene: TRBJ1-5; v_gene: TRBV18; CDR3nt: TGTGCCAGCTCACCACAGAGGTCCTCCAATCAGCCCCAGCATTTT; CDR3aa: CASSPQRSSNQPQHF
d_gene: TRBD1; len: 16; j_gene: TRBJ2-5; v_gene: TRBV19; CDR3nt: TGTGCCAGTAGTACAGGGTACGGGACAGGGCAAGAGACCCAGTACTTC; CDR3aa: CASSTGYGTGQETQYF
d_gene: NA; len: 13; j_gene: TRBJ2-7; v_gene: TRBV5-5; CDR3nt: TGTGCCAGCAGCCATTCCAGCTCCTACGAGCAGTACTTC; CDR3aa: CASSHSSSYEQYF
d_gene: TRBD2; len: 14; j_gene: TRBJ2-1; v_gene: TRBV7-9; CDR3nt: TGTGCCAGCAGCGCGACTAGCGGGAGGAATGAGCAGTTCTTC; CDR3aa: CASSATSGRNEQFF
d_gene: NA; len: 15; j_gene: TRBJ2-2; v_gene: TRBV2; CDR3nt: TGTGCCAGCAGTGAAATGCGGGTGAGCACCGGGGAGCTGTTTTTT; CDR3aa: CASSEMRVSTGELFF
d_gene: NA; len: 17; j_gene: TRBJ2-2; v_gene: TRBV18; CDR3nt: TGTGCCAGCTCACCTATCCTAGGGTTAGCGGACACCGGGGAGCTGTTTTTT; CDR3aa: CASSPILGLADTGELFF
d_gene: NA; len: 13; j_gene: TRBJ1-2; v_gene: TRBV19; CDR3nt: TGTGCCAGTAGTATAAGCCTCAACTATGGCTACACCTTC; CDR3aa: CASSISLNYGYTF
d_gene: NA; len: 14; j_gene: TRBJ1-5; v_gene: TRBV19; CDR3nt: TGTGCCAGTCAGACCCGGGGGTTAAGTCAGCCCCAGCATTTT; CDR3aa: CASQTRGLSQPQHF
d_gene: NA; len: 12; j_gene: TRBJ2-2; v_gene: TRBV7-2; CDR3nt: TGTGCCAGCAGCTCCACCAGGGGGGAGCTGTTTTTT; CDR3aa: CASSSTRGELFF
d_gene: TRBD2; len: 15; j_gene: TRBJ2-3; v_gene: TRBV18; CDR3nt: TGTGCCAGCTCACCCAAGGGCGGGAGCGCAGATACGCAGTATTTT; CDR3aa: CASSPKGGSADTQYF